Below, 20 T cell receptor beta chains from the same sample are listed, as sequenced in a study of T cell responses to AZD1222 COVID-19 vaccine (dated by TCRdb to about 2021). In light of the paper, this sample's time point label describes: baseline before first vaccination. The library was prepared using the immunoSEQ multiplex PCR assay. TCRdb holds this immuneACCESS table with in-frame rearrangements only. Some clones are missing; in checked studies, unresolved V genes explain under half, and the rest has no known cause. The sample data list 90,000 to 120,000 clones, and roughly 90% of these were observed just once. The ten biggest clones cover approximately 7% of the sample. Sequencing was performed on peripheral blood, taken on day 0 of AZD1222 vaccination. Receptor source: an adult in good health.

This chain connects TRBV7-2 to TRBJ1-1; maybe TRBD1 (6 bases). The CDR3 is 13 residues long. Trimming shortened V by 6 bases and J by 3 bases, and 11 bases separated the two germline ends. CDR1 and CDR2 (germline): SGHTA, FQGNSA. CDR3 loop: CASSSRQDTEAFF. Here the CDR3 DNA reads TGTGCCAGCAGTTCCCGACAGGACACTGAAGCTTTCTTT.

The chain is built from TRBV5-1 and TRBJ2-1; D uncertain. The CDR3 totals 14 residues. Germline CDR1 and CDR2: SGHRS and YFSETQ. The V end was cut by 0 bases, the J end by 6 bases, with 10 bases between. The CDR3 sequence is CASSLGQTSNEQFF. CDR3 in DNA: TGCGCCAGCAGCTTGGGGCAGACCTCCAATGAGCAGTTCTTC.

J is TRBJ1-2 and V is TRBV19; TRBD1 matches at 8 bases. The V segment lost 4 bases and the J segment 6 bases; nucleotides outside the gene matches: 10. CDR1 is LNHDA, CDR2 SQIVND, per germline (reference sequence). The CDR3 spans 15 residues. The CDR3 DNA follows: TGTGCCAGTAGTAGGGGACAGGCTAAAATCGATGGCTACACCTTC. Its protein is CASSRGQAKIDGYTF.

The V gene is TRBV25-1, the J gene TRBJ1-1; the match to TRBD1 covers 7 bases. The germline CDR1 and CDR2 sequences are MGHDK and SYGVNS. V dropped 7 bases and J dropped 3; count of bases not matched to a gene: 5. The CDR3 runs 13 residues. The CDR3 protein is CASTMTGYTEAFF. The CDR3 DNA is TGTGCCAGCACTATGACAGGGTACACTGAAGCTTTCTTT.

About this clone: This CDR3 is also generated by other DNA sequences in the sample. V is TRBV6-4 and J is TRBJ2-2, with D maybe TRBD2 (6 bases). Germline CDR1 MRHNA, CDR2 SNTAGT. Trimming cost V 9 bases and J 1 base, with 9 bases left between them. This CDR3 spans 13 amino acids. The CDR3 DNA reads as TGTGCCAGTAGTAGCGGGAACACCGGGGAGCTGTTTTTT. Translation gives CASSSGNTGELFF.

V gene TRBV3-1 (or the pseudogene TRBV3-2) combines with J gene TRBJ2-3; 7 bases are shared with TRBD1. The V segment lost 0 bases and the J segment 2 bases; nucleotides outside the gene matches: 8. This CDR3 is 17 amino acids long. Germline CDR1 is LGHDT and CDR2 is YNNKEL (reference sequence). The CDR3 is CASSQDATGWYTDTQYF. The DNA for the CDR3 is TGTGCCAGCAGCCAAGATGCGACAGGGTGGTACACAGATACGCAGTATTTT.

V and J are TRBV13 and TRBJ2-1; no clear D gene. This CDR3 spans 13 amino acids. Trimming removed 2 bases at V and 10 bases at J, with 12 bases between. CDR1 is PRHDT, CDR2 FYEKMQ, per germline (reference sequence). The CDR3 DNA is TGTGCCAGCAGCTTAAAGTGGATGAAAGAGCAGTTCTTC. It encodes CASSLKWMKEQFF.

This chain connects TRBV6-6 to TRBJ2-2; unclear D gene. The V end lost 4 bases, the J end lost 6 bases, and 9 bases lay between the germline ends. Per the germline V gene, CDR1 is MNHNY and CDR2 is SVGAGI (reference sequence). The CDR3 runs to 13 residues. The CDR3 is CASSSRESGELFF. The CDR3 coding sequence is TGTGCCAGCAGTTCAAGGGAATCCGGGGAGCTGTTTTTT.

The V and J genes are TRBV12-5 and TRBJ2-3; D call uncertain. V lost 0 bases to trimming and J lost 1 base, with 2 bases between them. The CDR3 is 13 amino acids. CDR1 and CDR2 from the germline V gene are LGHNT and FRNRAP. The CDR3 is CASGLVGTDTQYF. As DNA, the CDR3 is TGTGCTAGTGGTTTGGTAGGCACAGATACGCAGTATTTT.

J is TRBJ2-7 and V is TRBV15; perhaps TRBD2 as D (7 bases). Per the germline V gene, CDR1 is LNHNV and CDR2 is YYDKDF (reference sequence). The CDR3 extends over 16 amino acids. V lost 0 bases, J lost 4 bases, and 16 bases lay in between. Here the CDR3 reads CATSREGASGLYEQYF. The CDR3 DNA reads as TGTGCCACCAGCAGAGAGGGGGCTAGCGGACTATACGAGCAGTACTTC.

This chain uses TRBV7-3 with TRBJ1-1, with D unresolved. CDR3 length equals 13 residues. Between the trimmed V and J ends, which lost 5 bases and 4 bases, there was a span of 11 bases. Per the germline V gene, CDR1 is SGHTA and CDR2 is FQGTGA. The CDR3 sequence: CASSRTPGTEAFF. CDR3 nucleotide sequence: TGTGCCAGCAGCCGTACCCCGGGCACTGAAGCTTTCTTT.

The V call is TRBV24-1, the J call TRBJ2-3; D is unclear. Germline V gene sequence: CDR1 KGHDR, CDR2 SFDVKD. The CDR3 extends over 14 amino acids. Trimming shortened V by 2 bases and J by 1 base, and 6 bases separated the two germline ends. CDR3 protein: CATSDYIGTDTQYF. The CDR3 DNA reads TGTGCCACCAGTGATTACATCGGCACAGATACGCAGTATTTT.

This chain links TRBV5-1 with TRBJ1-5; D remains ambiguous. The CDR3 is 13 residues long. V was clipped by 0 bases and J by 3 bases, with 4 bases between them. CDR1 is SGHRS, CDR2 YFSETQ, per germline. This CDR3 is CASSLVPNQPQHF. CDR3 nucleotides: TGCGCCAGCAGCTTGGTGCCCAATCAGCCCCAGCATTTT.

This chain links TRBV6-5 with TRBJ2-6; D is ambiguous. V gave up 4 bases and J gave up 0 bases, with 10 bases separating them. Germline V gene data show CDR1 as MNHEY and CDR2 as SVGAGI. The CDR3 is 16 amino acids. The CDR3 loop reads CASSLPGFSGANVLTF. The CDR3 DNA reads TGTGCCAGCAGTTTACCAGGTTTCTCTGGGGCCAACGTCCTGACTTTC.

This clone was seen a single time. The chain has TRBV28 and TRBJ1-2; 9 bases map to TRBD1. Germline CDR1 MDHEN, CDR2 SYDVKM. The length of the CDR3 is 15 residues. Trimming took 6 bases from V and 3 from J; bases not matched to a gene: 8. The CDR3 DNA reads as TGTGCCAGCAGACAATACAGGGGGCGCGACTATGGCTACACCTTC. Residues: CASRQYRGRDYGYTF.

The chain joins TRBV24-1 to TRBJ1-2, with a possible D match to TRBD1 (5 bases). The V gene lost 2 bases and the J gene lost 3 bases, with 12 bases spanning the gap. CDR1 is KGHDR, CDR2 SFDVKD, per germline. CDR3 length equals 15 residues. Here the CDR3 reads CATSDWREGDYGYTF. In nucleotides, the CDR3 is TGTGCCACCAGTGATTGGAGGGAAGGGGACTATGGCTACACCTTC.

The genes are TRBV30 and TRBJ2-1, with 9 nucleotides matching TRBD1. The CDR3 runs to 15 residues. The trim removed 6 bases at V and 8 bases at J, leaving 14 bases unmatched. Per germline, CDR1 GTSNPN and CDR2 SVGIG (reference sequence). CDR3 amino acids: CACRDRDRVGHEQFF. CDR3 nucleotides: TGTGCCTGCCGAGACCGGGACAGGGTGGGCCATGAGCAGTTCTTC.

The gene calls are TRBV2 and TRBJ1-4, with D perhaps matching TRBD1 (5 bases). Germline CDR1 reads SNHLY; CDR2 reads FYNNEI. V was trimmed by 6 bases and J by 2 bases, leaving 16 bases between them. This CDR3 contains 16 residues. The CDR3 spells CASSTRPGRTNEKLFF. The CDR3 region has the DNA TGTGCCAGCAGCACTCGCCCGGGACGGACTAATGAAAAACTGTTTTTT.

V is TRBV5-1 and J is TRBJ2-2, with TRBD2 matching over 7 bases. J gave up 6 bases and V 4 bases, and 9 bases lay outside the gene matches. In germline, CDR1 is SGHRS, CDR2 YFSETQ. This CDR3 contains 15 residues. The CDR3 sequence is CASSPLAGAAGELFF. CDR3 bases: TGCGCCAGCAGCCCCTTGGCGGGAGCGGCCGGGGAGCTGTTTTTT.

V is TRBV4-1 and J is TRBJ2-1, with D perhaps assigned TRBD1 or TRBD2 (5 bases each). The V gene lost 1 base and the J gene lost 4 bases, with 14 bases spanning the gap. The germline CDR1 and CDR2 sequences are MGHRA and YSYEKL. The CDR3 is 16 residues long. The CDR3 bases are TGCGCCAGCAGCCAAGTTTGGGGCGGGCAATACAATGAGCAGTTCTTC. Translated: CASSQVWGGQYNEQFF.